One and the same sample provided the 8 T cell receptor beta chains below, sequenced in a study of blood T cell repertoires in COVID-19. Data came from immunoSEQ multiplex PCR; TCRdb stores just in-frame clones and leaves some out. The table lists about 160,000 clones, about 84% of them singletons, with about 5% in the top ten. Input material: PBMCs or T cells enriched from blood (not recorded which). Receptor source: a woman aged 40-49 years with acute COVID-19.

J is TRBJ1-1 and V is TRBV11-3; 8 nucleotides align to TRBD1. Germline-derived CDR1 and CDR2 are SGHNT and YENEEA. V lost 5 bases to trimming and J lost 4 bases; unmatched junction nucleotides: 12. There are 16 residues in the CDR3. This CDR3 is CASSPSRGQGGTEAFF. In DNA, the CDR3 is TGTGCCAGCAGCCCTTCACGTGGACAGGGCGGCACTGAAGCTTTCTTT.

The V gene is TRBV9, the J gene TRBJ2-3; possibly TRBD2 for D (6 bases). The CDR3 spans 15 residues. Germline assignment: CDR1 SGDLS and CDR2 YYNGEE. The V and J ends lost 5 bases and 0 bases respectively, with 13 bases between them. CDR3 sequence: CASSVLSGSTDTQYF. The CDR3, as DNA: TGTGCCAGCAGTGTCCTTAGCGGTAGCACAGATACGCAGTATTTT.

V gene TRBV14 combines with J gene TRBJ2-7, with TRBD2 identical over 10 bases. The trim removed 0 bases at V and 3 bases at J, leaving 5 bases unmatched. CDR1 and CDR2 (germline): SGHDN, FVKESK. CDR3 length equals 16 residues. In DNA form, the CDR3 reads TGTGCCAGCAGCCAAGATCGGACTAGCGGAGTCTACGAGCAGTACGTC. Translating gives CASSQDRTSGVYEQYV.

V and J are TRBV4-1 and TRBJ1-6; 7 nucleotides agree with TRBD1. From germline, CDR1 is MGHRA and CDR2 YSYEKL. This CDR3 comprises 16 residues. J lost 4 bases, V lost 3 bases, and 6 bases had no gene match. The CDR3 reads CASSHGTEIYNSPLHF. The CDR3 DNA follows: TGCGCCAGCAGCCATGGGACAGAGATTTATAATTCACCCCTCCACTTT.

The chain is built from TRBV7-2 and TRBJ2-1, with a possible D match to TRBD2 (8 bases). The length of the CDR3 is 15 residues. The germline CDR1 and CDR2 sequences are SGHTA and FQGNSA. Trimming stripped 2 bases from V and 10 bases from J, with 18 bases between. For the CDR3, the DNA is TGTGCCAGCAGCTTACTCGGACAGGCGGGGGGCGAGCAGTTCTTC. This gives the protein CASSLLGQAGGEQFF.

This clone was counted only a few times. Other DNA sequences in the sample encode the same CDR3. The CDR3 DNA reads as TGTGCCTGGTCGCAGGGGGAGTATGGCTACACCTTC. Protein product: CAWSQGEYGYTF. The V call is TRBV30, the J call TRBJ1-2; 7 bases fit TRBD1. CDR3 length: 12 residues. The trim removed 5 bases at V and 5 bases at J, leaving 5 bases unmatched. CDR1 and CDR2 (germline): GTSNPN, SVGIG (reference sequence).

This chain links TRBV7-9 with TRBJ2-3, with 12 bases fitting TRBD2. The CDR3 runs 16 residues. J was trimmed by 3 bases and V by 5 bases; bases with no gene match: 6. Germline lookup yields CDR1 SEHNR and CDR2 FQNEAQ (reference sequence). This CDR3 reads CASSPRLAGETDTQYF. CDR3 sequence (DNA): TGTGCCAGCAGCCCCCGACTAGCGGGAGAAACAGATACGCAGTATTTT.

In its sample, this clone was seen once. The J gene is TRBJ2-7, the V gene TRBV2; 7 bases map to TRBD2. Germline values: CDR1 SNHLY, CDR2 FYNNEI. The CDR3 spans 17 residues. V dropped 3 bases and J dropped 3; count of bases not matched to a gene: 14. CDR3 coding DNA: TGTGCCAGCAGTGAGATCAGCAAGGCGGGAGCCGGCTACGAGCAGTACGTC. Translation: CASSEISKAGAGYEQYV.